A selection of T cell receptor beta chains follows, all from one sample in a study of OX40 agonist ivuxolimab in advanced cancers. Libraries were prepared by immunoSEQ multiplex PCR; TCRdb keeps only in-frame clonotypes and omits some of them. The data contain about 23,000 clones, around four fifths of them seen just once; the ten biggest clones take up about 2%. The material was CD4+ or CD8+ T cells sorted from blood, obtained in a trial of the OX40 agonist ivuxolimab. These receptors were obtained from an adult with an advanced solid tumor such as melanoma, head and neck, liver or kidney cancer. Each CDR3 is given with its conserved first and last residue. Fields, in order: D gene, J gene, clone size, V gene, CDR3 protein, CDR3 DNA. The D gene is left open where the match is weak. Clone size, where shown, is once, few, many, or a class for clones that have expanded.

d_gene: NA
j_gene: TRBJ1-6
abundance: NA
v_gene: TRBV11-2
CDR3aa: CASSLDRDNSPLHF
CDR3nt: TGTGCCAGCAGCTTAGACAGAGATAATTCACCCCTCCACTTT

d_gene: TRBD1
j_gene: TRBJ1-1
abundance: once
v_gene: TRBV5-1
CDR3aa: CASSPRPGTGMNTEAFF
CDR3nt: TGCGCCAGCAGCCCCCGTCCCGGGACAGGGATGAACACTGAAGCTTTCTTT

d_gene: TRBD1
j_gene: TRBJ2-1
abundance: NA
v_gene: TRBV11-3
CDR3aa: CASSGTGGMNEQFF
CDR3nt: TGTGCCAGCAGCGGGACAGGGGGCATGAATGAGCAGTTCTTC

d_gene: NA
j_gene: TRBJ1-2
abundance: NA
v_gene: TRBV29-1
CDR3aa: CSVETANYGYTF
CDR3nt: TGCAGCGTTGAAACGGCTAACTATGGCTACACCTTC

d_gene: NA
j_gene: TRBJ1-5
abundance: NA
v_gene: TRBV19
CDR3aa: CASSRGTALVAQHF
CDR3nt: TGTGCCAGTAGTAGAGGGACGGCACTGGTGGCCCAGCATTTT

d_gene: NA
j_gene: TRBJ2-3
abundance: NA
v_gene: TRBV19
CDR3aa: CASSVAPGDTDTQYF
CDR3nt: TGTGCCAGTAGTGTCGCCCCCGGGGACACAGATACGCAGTATTTT

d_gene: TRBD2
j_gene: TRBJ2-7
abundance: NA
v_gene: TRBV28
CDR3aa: CASSPIGAGVVYEQYF
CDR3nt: TGTGCCAGCAGTCCGATAGGGGCGGGAGTGGTATACGAGCAGTACTTC

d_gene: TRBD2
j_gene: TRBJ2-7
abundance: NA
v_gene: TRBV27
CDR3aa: CASSFLGLAGHEQYF
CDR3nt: TGTGCCAGCAGTTTCCTAGGACTAGCGGGCCACGAGCAGTACTTC

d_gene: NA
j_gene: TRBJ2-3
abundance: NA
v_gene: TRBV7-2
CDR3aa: CASSLAGSRGDTQYF
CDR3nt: TGTGCCAGCAGCCTCGCCGGGTCTCGAGGGGATACGCAGTATTTT

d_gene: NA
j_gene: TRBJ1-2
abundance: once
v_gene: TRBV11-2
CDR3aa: CASSLAGAGPYNGYTF
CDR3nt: TGTGCCAGCAGCTTAGCGGGGGCAGGACCCTACAACGGCTACACCTTC

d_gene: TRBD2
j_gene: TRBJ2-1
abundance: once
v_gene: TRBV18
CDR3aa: CASSLLAGGPNEQFF
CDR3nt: TGTGCCAGCTCACTTCTAGCGGGAGGGCCAAATGAGCAGTTCTTC

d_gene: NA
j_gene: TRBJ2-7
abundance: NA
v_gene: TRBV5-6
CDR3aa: CASSFNNYEQYF
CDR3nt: TGTGCCAGCAGCTTTAATAACTACGAGCAGTACTTC

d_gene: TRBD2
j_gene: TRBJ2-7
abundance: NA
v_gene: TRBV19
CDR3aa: CASSIKGSSGNVRNEQYF
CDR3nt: TGTGCCAGTAGTATTAAAGGGTCTAGCGGGAACGTACGTAACGAGCAGTACTTC

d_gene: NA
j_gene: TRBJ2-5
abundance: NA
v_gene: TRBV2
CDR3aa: CASRTDRTEETQYF
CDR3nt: TGTGCCAGCAGGACCGACAGGACCGAAGAGACCCAGTACTTC

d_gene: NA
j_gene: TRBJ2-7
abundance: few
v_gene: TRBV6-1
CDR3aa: CASRVGRDEDEQYF
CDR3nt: TGTGCCAGCAGGGTCGGCAGGGACGAAGACGAGCAGTACTTC

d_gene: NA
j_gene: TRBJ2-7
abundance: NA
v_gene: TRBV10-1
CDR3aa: CASSGGEGRPYEQYF
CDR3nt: TGCGCCAGCAGTGGGGGCGAAGGTCGCCCCTACGAGCAGTACTTC

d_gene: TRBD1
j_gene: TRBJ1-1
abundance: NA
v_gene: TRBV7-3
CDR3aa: CASSRDRGEAFF
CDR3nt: TGTGCCAGCAGCCGCGACAGGGGTGAAGCTTTCTTT

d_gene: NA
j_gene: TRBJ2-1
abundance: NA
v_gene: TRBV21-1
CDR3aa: CASSKPIGDRPYNEQFF
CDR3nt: TGTGCCAGCAGCAAACCTATCGGGGACAGACCCTACAATGAGCAGTTCTTC

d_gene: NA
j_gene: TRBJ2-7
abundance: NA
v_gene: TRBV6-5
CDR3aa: CASSYFSGAGSEQYF
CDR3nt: TGTGCCAGCAGTTACTTTTCGGGGGCCGGGAGCGAGCAGTACTTC

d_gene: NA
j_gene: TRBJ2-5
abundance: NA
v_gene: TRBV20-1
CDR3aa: CSARRETQYF
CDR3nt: TGCAGTGCTAGACGGGAGACCCAGTACTTC

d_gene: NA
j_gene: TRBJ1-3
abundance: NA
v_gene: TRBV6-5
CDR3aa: CASGFSGNTIYF
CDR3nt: TGTGCCAGCGGGTTCTCTGGAAACACCATATATTTT

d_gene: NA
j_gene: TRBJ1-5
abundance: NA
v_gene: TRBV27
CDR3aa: CASSATGGSNQPQHF
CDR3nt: TGTGCCAGCAGTGCGACAGGAGGGAGCAATCAGCCCCAGCATTTT

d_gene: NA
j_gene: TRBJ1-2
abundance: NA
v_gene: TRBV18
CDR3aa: CASSPQESGYTF
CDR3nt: TGTGCCAGCTCACCTCAAGAGTCTGGCTACACCTTC

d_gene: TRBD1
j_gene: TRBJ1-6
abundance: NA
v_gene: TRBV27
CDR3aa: CASSPYTPGQGALGGNSPLHF
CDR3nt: TGTGCCAGCAGCCCTTATACCCCGGGACAGGGGGCTCTCGGTGGGAATTCACCCCTCCACTTT

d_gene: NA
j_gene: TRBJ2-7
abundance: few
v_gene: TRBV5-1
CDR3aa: CASSMGWGEEGSYEQYF
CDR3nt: TGCGCCAGCAGCATGGGGTGGGGGGAAGAGGGCTCCTACGAGCAGTACTTC

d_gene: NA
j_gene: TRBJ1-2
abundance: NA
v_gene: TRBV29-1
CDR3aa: CSVVWTVGGYTF
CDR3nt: TGCAGCGTTGTGTGGACAGTTGGTGGCTACACCTTC

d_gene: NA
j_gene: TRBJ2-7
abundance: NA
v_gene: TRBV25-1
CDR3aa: CASSEWYEQYF
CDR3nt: TGTGCCAGCAGTGAATGGTACGAGCAGTACTTC

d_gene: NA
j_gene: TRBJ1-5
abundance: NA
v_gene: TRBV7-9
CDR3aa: CASSLETLQPQHF
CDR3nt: TGTGCCAGCAGCTTAGAGACTCTTCAGCCCCAGCATTTT

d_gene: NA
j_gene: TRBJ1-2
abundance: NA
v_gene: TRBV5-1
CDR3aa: CASSFESNYGYTF
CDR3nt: TGCGCCAGCAGCTTTGAGAGCAACTATGGCTACACCTTC

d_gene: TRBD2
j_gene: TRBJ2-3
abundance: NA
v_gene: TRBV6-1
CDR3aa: CASALTSGRTDTQYF
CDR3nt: TGTGCCAGCGCCCTGACTAGCGGGCGCACAGATACGCAGTATTTT

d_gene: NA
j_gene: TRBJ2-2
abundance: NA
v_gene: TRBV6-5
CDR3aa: CASSYSVFERTGELFF
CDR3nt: TGTGCCAGCAGTTACTCCGTTTTTGAACGGACCGGGGAGCTGTTTTTT

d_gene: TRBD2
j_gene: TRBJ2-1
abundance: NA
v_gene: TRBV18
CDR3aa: CASSPRASGLVGSYNEQFF
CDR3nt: TGTGCCAGCTCACCACGGGCTAGCGGCCTGGTGGGTTCCTACAATGAGCAGTTCTTC

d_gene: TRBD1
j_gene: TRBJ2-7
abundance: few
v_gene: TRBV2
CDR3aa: CASADRGYEQYF
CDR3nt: TGTGCCAGCGCGGACAGGGGCTACGAGCAGTACTTC

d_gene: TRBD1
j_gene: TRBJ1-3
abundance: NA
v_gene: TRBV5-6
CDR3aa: CASSTGASGNTIYF
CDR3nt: TGTGCCAGCAGCACAGGGGCTTCCGGAAACACCATATATTTT

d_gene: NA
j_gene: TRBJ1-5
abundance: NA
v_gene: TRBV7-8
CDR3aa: CASSRNRQMGSNQPQHF
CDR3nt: TGTGCCAGCAGTCGAAACCGACAGATGGGTTCCAATCAGCCCCAGCATTTT

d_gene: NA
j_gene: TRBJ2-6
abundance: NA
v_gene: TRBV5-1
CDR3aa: CASSLAAAGANVLTF
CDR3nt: TGCGCCAGCAGCTTGGCGGCGGCTGGGGCCAACGTCCTGACTTTC

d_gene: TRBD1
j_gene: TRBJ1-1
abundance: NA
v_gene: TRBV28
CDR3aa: CASRAGTGYTEAFF
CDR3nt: TGTGCCAGCAGGGCCGGGACAGGGTACACTGAAGCTTTCTTT

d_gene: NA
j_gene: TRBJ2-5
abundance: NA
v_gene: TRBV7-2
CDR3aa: CASSILQVRQETQYF
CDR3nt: TGTGCCAGCAGCATCCTGCAGGTTAGGCAAGAGACCCAGTACTTC

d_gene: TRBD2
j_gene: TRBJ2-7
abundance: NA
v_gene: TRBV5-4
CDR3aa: CASSLQRGGGEQYF
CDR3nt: TGTGCCAGCAGCTTGCAGCGGGGGGGTGGCGAGCAGTACTTC

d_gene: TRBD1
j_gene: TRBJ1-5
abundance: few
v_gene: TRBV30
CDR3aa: CAWAGQGASNQPQHF
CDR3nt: TGTGCCTGGGCGGGACAGGGGGCGAGCAATCAGCCCCAGCATTTT